This T cell receptor beta chain derives from a study of T cell responses to AZD1222 COVID-19 vaccine. Study results and caveats: Across the whole spike, CD4 TCRs peaked at regions 160-218 and 743-854.

Germline CDR1 is SEHNR and CDR2 is FQNEAQ (reference sequence). The CDR3 runs 14 residues. Losses at the gene ends were 5 bases for V and 3 bases for J; bases not matched to a gene: 4. With respect to this clone: Its antigen is not identified.

Sequencing was performed with immunoSEQ multiplex PCR; in TCRdb, only in-frame clones are kept and a portion is missing. This sample has around 63,000 clones; approximately 83% occur once, and the top ten carry around a fifth. The V call is TRBV7-9, the J call TRBJ2-3; 8 positions match TRBD2. The TCR sequence derives from an adult in good health. Source: peripheral blood, taken on day 0 of AZD1222 vaccination. The CDR3 DNA sequence: TGTGCCAGCAGCCCGCGGGGGGCGACAGATACGCAGTATTTT. The encoded protein is CASSPRGATDTQYF.